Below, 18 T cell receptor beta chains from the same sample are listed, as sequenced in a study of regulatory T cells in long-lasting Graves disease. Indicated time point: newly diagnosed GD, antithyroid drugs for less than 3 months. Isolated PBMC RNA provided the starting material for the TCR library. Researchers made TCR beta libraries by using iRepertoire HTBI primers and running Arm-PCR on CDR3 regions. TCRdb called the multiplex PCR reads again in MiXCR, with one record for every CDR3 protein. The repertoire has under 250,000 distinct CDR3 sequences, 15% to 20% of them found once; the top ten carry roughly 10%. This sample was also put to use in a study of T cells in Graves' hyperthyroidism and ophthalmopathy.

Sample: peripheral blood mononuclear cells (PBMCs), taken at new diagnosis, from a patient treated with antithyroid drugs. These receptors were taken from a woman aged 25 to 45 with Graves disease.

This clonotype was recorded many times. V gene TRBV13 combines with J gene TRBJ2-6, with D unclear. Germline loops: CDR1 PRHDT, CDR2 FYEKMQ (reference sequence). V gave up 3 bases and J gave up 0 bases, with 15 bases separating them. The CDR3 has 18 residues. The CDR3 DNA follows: TGTGCCAGCAGCTTCGACCGAGAATCTTACTCTGGGGCCAACGTCCTGACTTTC. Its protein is CASSFDRESYSGANVLTF.

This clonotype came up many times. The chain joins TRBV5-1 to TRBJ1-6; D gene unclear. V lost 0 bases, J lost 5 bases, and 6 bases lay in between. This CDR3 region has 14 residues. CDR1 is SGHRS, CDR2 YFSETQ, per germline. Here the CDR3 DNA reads TGCGCCAGCAGCTTGGGGCACGATAATTCACCCCTCCACTTT. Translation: CASSLGHDNSPLHF. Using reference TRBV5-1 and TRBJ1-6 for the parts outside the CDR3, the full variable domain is KAGVTQTPRYLIKTRGQQVTLSCSPISGHRSVSWYQQTPGQGLQFLFEYFSETQRNKGNFPGRFSGRQFSNSRSEMNVSTLELGDSALYLCASSLGHDNSPLHFGNGTRLTVT.

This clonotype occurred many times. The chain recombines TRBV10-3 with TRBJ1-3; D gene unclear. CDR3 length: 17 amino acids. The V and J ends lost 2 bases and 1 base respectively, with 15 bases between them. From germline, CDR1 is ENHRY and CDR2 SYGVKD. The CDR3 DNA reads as TGTGCCATCAGTGAGACTTTCTGGTCTAAATCTGGAAACACCATATATTTT. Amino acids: CAISETFWSKSGNTIYF.

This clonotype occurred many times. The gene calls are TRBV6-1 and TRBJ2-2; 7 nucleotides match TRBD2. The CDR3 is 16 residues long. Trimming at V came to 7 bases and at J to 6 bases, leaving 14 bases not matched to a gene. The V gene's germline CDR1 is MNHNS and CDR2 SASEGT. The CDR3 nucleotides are TGTGCCAGCACCCCCTTTCGTGGGAGGGCCCCCGGGGAGCTGTTTTTT. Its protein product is CASTPFRGRAPGELFF.

In DNA form, the CDR3 reads TGCGCCAGCAGTGCGGCGGGAGCGACAGATACGCAGTATTTT. It is translated as CASSAAGATDTQYF. The genes are TRBV10-2 and TRBJ2-3; 7 bases agree with TRBD2. V lost 4 bases to trimming and J lost 3 bases; unmatched junction nucleotides: 4. The CDR3 spans 14 residues. Germline V gives CDR1 WSHSY, CDR2 SAAADI.

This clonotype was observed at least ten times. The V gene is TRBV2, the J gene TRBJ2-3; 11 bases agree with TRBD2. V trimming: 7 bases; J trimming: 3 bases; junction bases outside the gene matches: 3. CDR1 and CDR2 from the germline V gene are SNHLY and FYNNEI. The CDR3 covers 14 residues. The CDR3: CASKTSGTTDTQYF. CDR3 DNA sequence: TGTGCCAGCAAGACTAGCGGGACTACAGATACGCAGTATTTT. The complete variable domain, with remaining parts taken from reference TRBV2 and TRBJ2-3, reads EPEVTQTPSHQVTQMGQEVILRCVPISNHLYFYWYRQILGQKVEFLVSFYNNEISEKSEIFDDQFSVERPDGSNFTLKIRSTKLEDSAMYFCASKTSGTTDTQYFGPGTRLTVL.

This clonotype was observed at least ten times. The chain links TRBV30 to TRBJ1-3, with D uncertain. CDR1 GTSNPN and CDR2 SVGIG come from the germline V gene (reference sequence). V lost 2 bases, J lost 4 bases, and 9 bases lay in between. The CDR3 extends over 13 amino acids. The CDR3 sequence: CAWSSWAGNTIYF. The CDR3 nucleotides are TGTGCCTGGAGTTCCTGGGCCGGAAACACCATATATTTT.

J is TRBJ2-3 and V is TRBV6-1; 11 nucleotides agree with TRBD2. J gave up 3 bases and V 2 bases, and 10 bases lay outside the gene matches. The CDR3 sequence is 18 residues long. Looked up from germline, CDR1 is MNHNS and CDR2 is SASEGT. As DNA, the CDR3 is TGTGCCAGCAGTGAAACAATACTAGCGGGGGAAGGGACAGATACGCAGTATTTT. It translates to CASSETILAGEGTDTQYF.

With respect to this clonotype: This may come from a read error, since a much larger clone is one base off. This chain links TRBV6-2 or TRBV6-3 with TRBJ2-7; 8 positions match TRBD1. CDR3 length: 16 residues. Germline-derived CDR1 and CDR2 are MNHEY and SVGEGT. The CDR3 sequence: CASSDWTGSSRYGQYF. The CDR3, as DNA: TGTGCCAGCAGTGATTGGACAGGGTCAAGTCGTTACGGGCAGTACTTC.

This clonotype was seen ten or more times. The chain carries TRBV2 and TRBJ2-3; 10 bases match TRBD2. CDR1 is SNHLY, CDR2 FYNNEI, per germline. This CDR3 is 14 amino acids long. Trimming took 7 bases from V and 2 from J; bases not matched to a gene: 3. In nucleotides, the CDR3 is TGTGCCAGCAATGGACTAGCGGCCACAGATACGCAGTATTTT. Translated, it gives CASNGLAATDTQYF.

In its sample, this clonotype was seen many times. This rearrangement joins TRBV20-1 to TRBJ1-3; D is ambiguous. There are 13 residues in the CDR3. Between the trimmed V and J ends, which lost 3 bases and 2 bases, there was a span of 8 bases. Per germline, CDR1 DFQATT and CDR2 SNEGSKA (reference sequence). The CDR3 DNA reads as TGCAGTGCTAGGTACGGGACTGGAAACACCATATATTTT. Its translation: CSARYGTGNTIYF.

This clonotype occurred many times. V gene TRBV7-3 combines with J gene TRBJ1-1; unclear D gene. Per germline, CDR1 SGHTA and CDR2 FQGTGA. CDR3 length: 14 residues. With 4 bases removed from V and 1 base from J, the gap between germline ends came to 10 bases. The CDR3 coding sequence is TGTGCCAGCAGCTCACTGGGGAGGAACACTGAAGCTTTCTTT. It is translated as CASSSLGRNTEAFF.

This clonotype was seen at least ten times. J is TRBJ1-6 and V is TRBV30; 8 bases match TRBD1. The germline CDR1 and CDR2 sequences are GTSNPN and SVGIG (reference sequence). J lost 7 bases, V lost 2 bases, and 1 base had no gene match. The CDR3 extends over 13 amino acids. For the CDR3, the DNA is TGTGCCTGGAGTCGACAGGGGAATTCACCCCTCCACTTT. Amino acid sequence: CAWSRQGNSPLHF.

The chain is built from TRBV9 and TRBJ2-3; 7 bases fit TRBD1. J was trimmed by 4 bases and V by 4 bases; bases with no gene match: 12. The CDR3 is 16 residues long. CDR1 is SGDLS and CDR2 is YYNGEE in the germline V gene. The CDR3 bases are TGTGCCAGCAGCCCCCGGGACAGTAGAGGGTCAGATACGCAGTATTTT. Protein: CASSPRDSRGSDTQYF.

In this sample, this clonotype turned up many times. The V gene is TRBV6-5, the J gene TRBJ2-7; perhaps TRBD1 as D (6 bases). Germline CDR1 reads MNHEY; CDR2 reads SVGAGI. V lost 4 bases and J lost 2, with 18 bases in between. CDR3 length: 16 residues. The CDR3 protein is CASSSRIDRLTYEQYF. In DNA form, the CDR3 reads TGTGCCAGCAGTTCCAGGATTGACAGGCTTACCTACGAGCAGTACTTC.

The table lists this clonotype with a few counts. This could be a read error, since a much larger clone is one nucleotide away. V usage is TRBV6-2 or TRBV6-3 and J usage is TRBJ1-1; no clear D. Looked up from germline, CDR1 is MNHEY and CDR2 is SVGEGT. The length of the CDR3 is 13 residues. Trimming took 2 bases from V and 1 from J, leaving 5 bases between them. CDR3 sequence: CASSYGRNTEAFF. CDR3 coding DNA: TGTGCCAGCAGTTACGGCAGGAACACTGAAGCTTTCTTT.

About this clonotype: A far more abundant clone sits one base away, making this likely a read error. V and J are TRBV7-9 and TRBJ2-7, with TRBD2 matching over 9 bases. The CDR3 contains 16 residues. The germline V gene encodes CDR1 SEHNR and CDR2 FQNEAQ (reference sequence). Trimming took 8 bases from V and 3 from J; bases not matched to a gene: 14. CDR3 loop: CASGEGWVAGDYEQYF. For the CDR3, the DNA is TGTGCCAGCGGTGAAGGATGGGTAGCGGGAGACTACGAGCAGTACTTC.

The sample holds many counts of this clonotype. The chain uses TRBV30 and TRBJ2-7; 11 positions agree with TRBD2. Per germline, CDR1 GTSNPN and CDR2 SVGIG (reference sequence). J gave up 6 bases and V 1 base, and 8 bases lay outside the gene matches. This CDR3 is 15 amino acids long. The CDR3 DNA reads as TGTGCCTGGAGTGGCCGGACTAGCGGGCAAGGCGAGCAGTACTTC. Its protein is CAWSGRTSGQGEQYF.